The source of this TCR beta chain is a study of blood T cell repertoires in COVID-19. Study at large: Acute and convalescent COVID-19 specimens originated in the United States, Italy and Spain. In each case, the material was cDNA or gDNA derived from T cells, B-cell-depleted T cells, or PBMCs.

Per germline, CDR1 SQVTM and CDR2 ANQGSEA. This CDR3 is built from 12 residues. V shed 3 bases, J shed 9 bases, and the junction held 4 bases outside the gene matches. Original analysis: By means of reference gene primer amplification, nucleated cell counts were estimated. Sequencing used immunoSEQ multiplex PCR; TCRdb keeps in-frame clones, though not all of them. V and J calls and clone size come straight from that table; D and trimming were deduced from the DNA. The repertoire includes hundreds of thousands of clones, 80% to 90% of them detected once, and around 18% sits in the top ten. The origin of this receptor is a woman over 75 with active or convalescent COVID-19. The sequenced sample was peripheral blood. J is TRBJ2-1 and V is TRBV29-1, with TRBD1 matching 8 bases. CDR3 sequence reads: CSVEDRVAEQFF. For the CDR3, the DNA is TGCAGCGTTGAGGACAGGGTTGCTGAGCAGTTCTTC.